These 31 T cell receptor beta chains share one sample of origin, sequenced in a study of T-cell memory formation after mild COVID-19. Using its own MiXCR run on the 5' RACE reads, TCRdb lists one record per CDR3 protein. The sample consists of about 470,000 distinct CDR3 sequences, nearly 25% of them appearing once. The sequenced material came from PBMCs or a T cell subset sorted from them (not recorded which). The receptors derive from an adult woman who had mild COVID-19 (a few samples of this study predate the infection). Cell type and time point are not known.

This chain uses TRBV5-1 with TRBJ1-1; possible D gene TRBD1, 5 bases. The CDR3 is made up of 16 amino acids. The V gene lost 0 bases and the J gene lost 1 base, with 13 bases spanning the gap. Germline V lookup: CDR1 SGHRS, CDR2 YFSETQ. The CDR3 reads CASSLEARGRNTEAFF. The CDR3, as DNA: TGCGCCAGCAGCTTGGAGGCGAGGGGTCGGAACACTGAAGCTTTCTTT.

This clonotype has only one observation. V and J are TRBV20-1 and TRBJ2-3; 12 bases agree with TRBD2. The CDR3 has 19 residues. Germline V gene sequence: CDR1 DFQATT, CDR2 SNEGSKA (reference sequence). CDR3 residues: CRAVLAGGSRVTSTDTQYF. The CDR3, as DNA: TGCAGAGCTGTCCTAGCGGGAGGGTCGAGGGTCACTAGCACAGATACGCAGTATTTT.

This chain uses TRBV5-5 with TRBJ2-7; D unresolved. V lost 4 bases and J lost 4, with 15 bases in between. Germline CDR1 SGHKS, CDR2 YYEKEE (reference sequence). The CDR3 runs 14 residues. This chain's CDR3 is CASSPDSRAYEQYF. DNA for the CDR3: TGTGCCAGCAGCCCGGATTCAAGGGCGTACGAGCAGTACTTC.

This clonotype has just a few counts. The chain's CDR3 is CASSEYRNYGYTF. The DNA of the CDR3 is TGTGCCAGCAGTGAATACCGAAACTATGGCTACACCTTC. The V call is TRBV6-1, the J call TRBJ1-2; D unclear. There are 13 residues in the CDR3. CDR1 and CDR2 (germline): MNHNS, SASEGT. With 2 bases removed from V and 2 bases from J, the gap between germline ends came to 6 bases.

The chain is built from TRBV10-2 and TRBJ2-3; tentatively, D is TRBD1 or TRBD2 (6 bases each). V was shortened by 8 bases and J by 3 bases, with 15 bases between the two germline ends. The CDR3 contains 14 residues. Per germline, CDR1 WSHSY and CDR2 SAAADI. The CDR3 nucleotides are TGCGCCAGCTATTACCCGGGGGCGACAGATACGCAGTATTTT. This gives the protein CASYYPGATDTQYF.

This clonotype was seen a handful of times. The chain recombines TRBV5-6 with TRBJ1-2; D remains unclear. CDR1 SGHDT and CDR2 YYEEEE come from the germline V gene. Deletions cut 4 bases from V and 2 bases from J, with 21 bases between. This CDR3 has 17 amino acids. The CDR3 loop reads CASSPFDGIRGNYGYTF. The CDR3 DNA reads TGTGCCAGCAGCCCATTCGACGGAATACGCGGGAACTATGGCTACACCTTC.

The chain uses TRBV20-1 and TRBJ1-1; D not certain. V shed 5 bases and J shed 4 bases, with 17 bases lying between them. CDR1 DFQATT and CDR2 SNEGSKA come from the germline V gene (reference sequence). This CDR3 contains 14 residues. The CDR3 sequence: CSAPRPNSGTEAFF. The DNA of the CDR3 is TGCAGTGCTCCCCGTCCCAACTCCGGCACTGAAGCTTTCTTT.

Only a few counts were recorded for this clonotype. This chain uses TRBV25-1 with TRBJ1-1; perhaps TRBD1 as D (6 bases). Germline values: CDR1 MGHDK, CDR2 SYGVNS. CDR3 length equals 11 residues. V dropped 7 bases and J dropped 7 bases, with 10 bases sitting between them. The CDR3 loop reads CASTRGYEAFF. CDR3 bases: TGTGCCAGCACCAGGGGATATGAAGCTTTCTTT.

The rearrangement joins TRBV30 to TRBJ2-1, with D unresolved. Germline V gene lookup returns CDR1 GTSNPN and CDR2 SVGIG (reference sequence). There are 11 residues in the CDR3. Trimming shortened V by 2 bases and J by 7 bases, and 6 bases separated the two germline ends. CDR3 amino acids: CAWSRVNEQFF. DNA for the CDR3: TGTGCCTGGAGTCGGGTGAATGAGCAGTTCTTC. The full variable domain, completed using reference TRBV30 and TRBJ2-1, is SQTIHQWPATLVQPVGSPLSLECTVEGTSNPNLYWYRQAAGRGLQLLFYSVGIGQISSEVPQNLSASRPQDRQFILSSKKLLLSDSGFYLCAWSRVNEQFFGPGTRLTVL.

The CDR3 loop is CASSVGAGGHTDTQYF. The DNA of the CDR3 is TGTGCCAGCAGCGTAGGAGCGGGGGGGCACACAGATACGCAGTATTTT. The genes are TRBV9 and TRBJ2-3; 10 nucleotides agree with TRBD2. The CDR3 totals 16 residues. V gave up 0 bases and J gave up 2 bases; unmatched junction bases: 3. Germline CDR1 and CDR2: SGDLS and YYNGEE. Full variable domain (remainder filled in from reference TRBV9 and TRBJ2-3): DSGVTQTPKHLITATGQRVTLRCSPRSGDLSVYWYQQSLDQGLQFLIQYYNGEERAKGNILERFSAQQFPDLHSELNLSSLELGDSALYFCASSVGAGGHTDTQYFGPGTRLTVL.

The genes are TRBV5-1 and TRBJ1-6; D unresolved. The V gene's germline CDR1 is SGHRS and CDR2 YFSETQ. This CDR3 region has 17 residues. The V and J ends lost 2 bases and 4 bases respectively, with 16 bases between them. CDR3: CASSLFLGDSYNSPLHF. The DNA of the CDR3 is TGCGCCAGCAGCTTATTTTTGGGAGATTCTTATAATTCACCCCTCCACTTT.

V gene TRBV7-9 combines with J gene TRBJ2-7; tentatively, D is TRBD2 (5 bases). The germline CDR1 and CDR2 sequences are SEHNR and FQNEAQ (reference sequence). V shed 7 bases and J shed 6 bases, with 16 bases lying between them. This CDR3 is built from 13 residues. The chain's CDR3 is CASTRGLAGEQYF. CDR3 in DNA: TGTGCCAGCACCCGGGGTTTGGCTGGCGAGCAGTACTTC.

The gene calls are TRBV5-1 and TRBJ2-5, with D maybe TRBD2 (6 bases). V lost 0 bases and J 2 bases, leaving 8 bases between the germline ends. This CDR3 comprises 14 residues. The germline V gene has CDR1 SGHRS and CDR2 YFSETQ. DNA of the CDR3: TGCGCCAGCAGCTTGGTAGCGGTACAAGAGACCCAGTACTTC. As protein: CASSLVAVQETQYF. Full variable domain (remainder filled in from reference TRBV5-1 and TRBJ2-5): KAGVTQTPRYLIKTRGQQVTLSCSPISGHRSVSWYQQTPGQGLQFLFEYFSETQRNKGNFPGRFSGRQFSNSRSEMNVSTLELGDSALYLCASSLVAVQETQYFGPGTRLLVL.

This clonotype has just a few counts. V is TRBV29-1 and J is TRBJ2-7; 7 bases align to TRBD1. The V gene's germline CDR1 is SQVTM and CDR2 ANQGSEA. This CDR3 is 17 amino acids long. With 2 bases clipped from V and 4 bases from J, the junction kept 17 bases outside the gene matches. This chain's CDR3 is CSVESPGPGDSLYEQYF. The CDR3 DNA sequence: TGCAGCGTTGAAAGTCCGGGGCCCGGGGACAGCTTATACGAGCAGTACTTC.

This clonotype occurred a few times. V is TRBV7-9 and J is TRBJ2-2; no clear D gene. Germline CDR1 reads SEHNR; CDR2 reads FQNEAQ (reference sequence). Trimming left V 5 bases short and J 4 bases short, with 20 bases between. The CDR3 contains 17 residues. The CDR3 spells CASSPRGAGSITGELFF. The DNA for the CDR3 is TGTGCCAGCAGCCCCCGCGGCGCAGGTTCGATCACCGGGGAGCTGTTTTTT.

The genes are TRBV29-1 and TRBJ2-3; D may match TRBD1 or TRBD2 (5 bases each). This CDR3 comprises 11 residues. Trimming stripped 5 bases from V and 10 bases from J, with 13 bases between. The germline gives CDR1 SQVTM, CDR2 ANQGSEA. For the CDR3, the DNA is TGCAGCGTTAGAGGGGAAGCAGCGCAGTATTTT. It codes for CSVRGEAAQYF.

The J gene is TRBJ1-1, the V gene TRBV6-5, with a weak D call TRBD1 (5 bases). The CDR3 extends over 15 amino acids. The V and J ends lost 2 bases and 0 bases respectively, with 10 bases between them. The germline gives CDR1 MNHEY, CDR2 SVGAGI. CDR3 bases: TGTGCCAGCAGTTACGCGGGACGGATGAACACTGAAGCTTTCTTT. Its translation: CASSYAGRMNTEAFF.

This clonotype has a handful of counts. The chain recombines TRBV20-1 with TRBJ1-1; D is ambiguous. Germline V gives CDR1 DFQATT, CDR2 SNEGSKA (reference sequence). Trimming removed 5 bases at V and 1 base at J, with 8 bases between. This CDR3 is built from 12 residues. CDR3 sequence (DNA): TGCAGTGCTTTCCAGCCGAACACTGAAGCTTTCTTT. It yields the protein CSAFQPNTEAFF.

This clonotype was observed a handful of times. The V call is TRBV5-1, the J call TRBJ2-7; 9 bases fit TRBD1. CDR1 is SGHRS and CDR2 is YFSETQ in the germline V gene. After removal of 3 bases from V and 0 bases from J, the junction contained 4 bases not matched to a gene. The CDR3 contains 15 residues. CDR3 nucleotides: TGCGCCAGCAGCTCGGACAGGGGACACTCCTACGAGCAGTACTTC. Protein sequence: CASSSDRGHSYEQYF. Based on the CDR3 plus reference TRBV5-1 and TRBJ2-7, the full variable domain is KAGVTQTPRYLIKTRGQQVTLSCSPISGHRSVSWYQQTPGQGLQFLFEYFSETQRNKGNFPGRFSGRQFSNSRSEMNVSTLELGDSALYLCASSSDRGHSYEQYFGPGTRLTVT.

In this sample, this clonotype turned up a few times. The chain combines TRBV3-1 with TRBJ2-1; 9 bases are shared with TRBD1. The V and J ends lost 1 base and 4 bases, in that order; junction bases with no gene match: 8. CDR1 is LGHDT and CDR2 is YNNKEL in the germline V gene (reference sequence). The CDR3 is 17 amino acids. The CDR3 is CASSQGPGTGFYNEQFF. CDR3 DNA sequence: TGTGCCAGCAGCCAAGGCCCCGGGACAGGGTTTTACAATGAGCAGTTCTTC.

V is TRBV2 and J is TRBJ2-7, with D tentatively TRBD1 (5 bases). The V and J ends lost 2 bases and 1 base respectively, with 9 bases between them. Looked up from germline, CDR1 is SNHLY and CDR2 is FYNNEI. The CDR3 spans 14 residues. The CDR3 region has the DNA TGTGCCAGCAGTGAACCCAGGGTATCCTACGAGCAGTACTTC. Protein product: CASSEPRVSYEQYF.

This chain connects TRBV20-1 to TRBJ1-2; D might be TRBD1 (6 bases). The CDR3 is 12 amino acids. In germline, CDR1 is DFQATT, CDR2 SNEGSKA (reference sequence). Trimming shortened V by 4 bases and J by 5 bases, and 11 bases separated the two germline ends. CDR3: CSAIQGKYGYTF. CDR3 bases: TGCAGTGCTATACAGGGAAAGTATGGCTACACCTTC.

This chain uses TRBV7-9 with TRBJ2-3; D may match TRBD1 or TRBD2 (5 bases each). The V and J ends lost 4 bases and 8 bases respectively, with 16 bases between them. Germline CDR1 is SEHNR and CDR2 is FQNEAQ (reference sequence). CDR3 length: 14 residues. This CDR3 reads CASSSGTPPGTQYF. The DNA for the CDR3 is TGTGCCAGCAGCTCAGGGACGCCCCCCGGTACGCAGTATTTT.

Ten or more counts support this clonotype. The chain combines TRBV27 with TRBJ2-7; no clear D. Trimming shortened V by 4 bases and J by 1 base, and 14 bases separated the two germline ends. The CDR3 covers 15 residues. Germline loops: CDR1 MNHEY, CDR2 SMNVEV (reference sequence). The CDR3 spells CASSSLDAVSYEQYF. CDR3 bases: TGTGCCAGCAGTTCCCTAGATGCGGTGTCCTACGAGCAGTACTTC.

The rearrangement joins TRBV5-4 to TRBJ1-4; D remains unclear. V lost 0 bases to trimming and J lost 3 bases, with 9 bases between them. This CDR3 has 15 amino acids. The germline gives CDR1 SGHNT, CDR2 YYREEE (reference sequence). The CDR3 DNA reads as TGTGCCAGCAGCTTGGGACGGATCTCTAATGAAAAACTGTTTTTT. This translates into CASSLGRISNEKLFF.

V and J are TRBV9 and TRBJ2-7; 7 bases line up with TRBD2. There are 16 residues in the CDR3. V lost 4 bases, J lost 3 bases, and 13 bases stayed unmatched. CDR1 is SGDLS, CDR2 YYNGEE, per germline. CDR3 residues: CASSSTRGGRGYEQYF. Here the CDR3 DNA reads TGTGCCAGCAGCTCAACCCGGGGCGGGAGAGGCTACGAGCAGTACTTC. Drawing the rest from reference TRBV9 and TRBJ2-7, the complete variable domain is DSGVTQTPKHLITATGQRVTLRCSPRSGDLSVYWYQQSLDQGLQFLIQYYNGEERAKGNILERFSAQQFPDLHSELNLSSLELGDSALYFCASSSTRGGRGYEQYFGPGTRLTVT.

This clonotype has a handful of counts. V and J are TRBV29-1 and TRBJ2-3; D could derive from TRBD1 or TRBD2 (5 bases each). Trimming removed 4 bases from V and 0 bases from J, with 26 bases in between. Germline CDR1 reads SQVTM; CDR2 reads ANQGSEA. This CDR3 region has 19 residues. The chain's CDR3 is CSVGTLGARRLLSTDTQYF. CDR3 in DNA: TGCAGCGTTGGGACGCTCGGGGCACGGCGCCTGCTTAGCACAGATACGCAGTATTTT.

This clonotype occurred a few times. The chain is built from TRBV19 and TRBJ2-7; D is possibly TRBD1 or TRBD2 (5 bases each). There are 16 residues in the CDR3. The germline V and J ends were trimmed by 6 bases and 5 bases, with 23 bases remaining between them. Germline CDR1 and CDR2: LNHDA and SQIVND (reference sequence). The CDR3 here is CASSPTGTRAKNEQYF. CDR3 bases: TGTGCCAGTAGCCCAACCGGGACCCGGGCGAAAAACGAGCAGTACTTC.

This clonotype was detected many times. The chain links TRBV12-3 or TRBV12-4 to TRBJ1-1; D might be TRBD1 (6 bases). The CDR3 has 14 amino acids. V lost 4 bases, J lost 6 bases, and 15 bases lay in between. This CDR3 is CASSSWVGGPEAFF. In DNA, the CDR3 is TGTGCCAGCAGTTCCTGGGTCGGGGGGCCTGAAGCTTTCTTT.

This clonotype was detected only a few times. The rearrangement joins TRBV7-9 to TRBJ1-1; possible D gene TRBD1, 6 bases. This CDR3 has 16 amino acids. CDR1 is SEHNR and CDR2 is FQNEAQ in the germline V gene (reference sequence). V was clipped by 4 bases and J by 0 bases, with 15 bases between them. DNA for the CDR3: TGTGCCAGCAGCTCCCCCGGACAGCTGATGAACACTGAAGCTTTCTTT. Its translation: CASSSPGQLMNTEAFF.

This clonotype was counted between two and nine times. V is TRBV5-1 and J is TRBJ1-1, with 8 bases lining up with TRBD1. J gave up 1 base and V 4 bases, and 9 bases lay outside the gene matches. The germline V gene has CDR1 SGHRS and CDR2 YFSETQ. The CDR3 is made up of 16 amino acids. CDR3 sequence (DNA): TGCGCCAGCAGCACTCTTCAGGGGGCGCGGAACACTGAAGCTTTCTTT. It encodes CASSTLQGARNTEAFF. The whole variable domain, remainder taken from reference TRBV5-1 and TRBJ1-1, is KAGVTQTPRYLIKTRGQQVTLSCSPISGHRSVSWYQQTPGQGLQFLFEYFSETQRNKGNFPGRFSGRQFSNSRSEMNVSTLELGDSALYLCASSTLQGARNTEAFFGQGTRLTVV.